This TCR beta chain comes out of a study of OX40 agonist ivuxolimab in advanced cancers. Germline assignment: CDR1 SEHNR and CDR2 FQNEAQ (reference sequence). The V gene end was trimmed by 3 bases and the J gene end by 4 bases; junction bases not matched to a gene: 5. This CDR3 spans 14 amino acids. Method: immunoSEQ multiplex PCR; TCRdb's copy keeps in-frame clones and lacks some. This table holds some 91,000 clones, about 90% found once. Specimen: CD4+ or CD8+ T cells sorted from blood, collected in a trial of the OX40 agonist ivuxolimab. This receptor was taken from an adult with an advanced solid tumor such as melanoma, head and neck, liver or kidney cancer. This chain links TRBV7-9 with TRBJ2-5; 7 bases are shared with TRBD2. The CDR3 here is CASSFPWGGETQYF. In DNA, the CDR3 is TGTGCCAGCAGCTTCCCATGGGGGGGAGAGACCCAGTACTTC. Combining the CDR3 with reference TRBV7-9 and TRBJ2-5 gives the whole variable domain DTGVSQNPRHKITKRGQNVTFRCDPISEHNRLYWYRQTLGQGPEFLTYFQNEAQLEKSRLLSDRFSAERPKGSFSTLEIQRTEQGDSAMYLCASSFPWGGETQYFGPGTRLLVL.